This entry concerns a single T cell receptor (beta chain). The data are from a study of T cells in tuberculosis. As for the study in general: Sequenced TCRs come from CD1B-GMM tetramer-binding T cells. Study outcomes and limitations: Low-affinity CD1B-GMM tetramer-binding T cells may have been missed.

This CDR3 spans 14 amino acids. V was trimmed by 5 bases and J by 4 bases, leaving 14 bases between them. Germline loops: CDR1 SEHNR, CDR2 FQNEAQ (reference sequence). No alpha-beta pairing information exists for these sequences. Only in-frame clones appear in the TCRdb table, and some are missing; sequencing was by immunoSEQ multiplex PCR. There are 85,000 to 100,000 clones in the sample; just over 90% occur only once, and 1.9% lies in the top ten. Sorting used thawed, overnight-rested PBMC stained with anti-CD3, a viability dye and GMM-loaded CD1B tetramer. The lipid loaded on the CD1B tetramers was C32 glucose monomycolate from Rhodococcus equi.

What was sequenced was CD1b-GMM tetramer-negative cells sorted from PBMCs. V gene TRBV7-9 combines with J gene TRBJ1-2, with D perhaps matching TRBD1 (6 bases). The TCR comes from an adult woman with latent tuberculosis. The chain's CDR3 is CASSLSDSSYGYTF. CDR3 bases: TGTGCCAGCAGCCTATCGGACAGCTCCTATGGCTACACCTTC.